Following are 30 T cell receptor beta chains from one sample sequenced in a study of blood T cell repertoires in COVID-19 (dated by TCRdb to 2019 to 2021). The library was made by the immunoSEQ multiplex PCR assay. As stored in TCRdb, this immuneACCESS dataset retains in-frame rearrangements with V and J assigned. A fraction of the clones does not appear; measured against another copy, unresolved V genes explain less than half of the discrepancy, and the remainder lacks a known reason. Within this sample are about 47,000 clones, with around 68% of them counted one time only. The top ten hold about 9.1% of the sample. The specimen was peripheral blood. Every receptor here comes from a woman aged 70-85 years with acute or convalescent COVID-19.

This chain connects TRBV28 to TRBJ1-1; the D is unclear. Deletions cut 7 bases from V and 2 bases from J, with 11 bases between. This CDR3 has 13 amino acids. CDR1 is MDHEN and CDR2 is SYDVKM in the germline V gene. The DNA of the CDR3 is TGTGCCAGCACCTACCCCATTAACACTGAAGCTTTCTTT. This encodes CASTYPINTEAFF. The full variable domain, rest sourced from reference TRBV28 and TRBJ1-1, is DVKVTQSSRYLVKRTGEKVFLECVQDMDHENMFWYRQDPGLGLRLIYFSYDVKMKEKGDIPEGYSVSREKKERFSLILESASTNQTSMYLCASTYPINTEAFFGQGTRLTVV.

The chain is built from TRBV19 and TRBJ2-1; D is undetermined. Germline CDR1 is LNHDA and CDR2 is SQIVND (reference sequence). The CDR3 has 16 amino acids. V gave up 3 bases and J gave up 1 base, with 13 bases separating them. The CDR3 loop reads CASSMSGLQSYNEQFF. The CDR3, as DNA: TGTGCCAGTAGTATGTCCGGGTTGCAGTCCTACAATGAGCAGTTCTTC.

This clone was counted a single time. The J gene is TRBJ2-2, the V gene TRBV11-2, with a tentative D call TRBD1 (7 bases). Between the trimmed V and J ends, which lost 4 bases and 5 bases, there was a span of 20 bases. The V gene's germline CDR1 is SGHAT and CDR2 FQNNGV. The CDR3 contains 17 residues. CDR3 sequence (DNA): TGTGCCAGCAGCTCACGTAGGGCAGGGGGGAGGACCGGGGAGCTGTTTTTT. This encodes CASSSRRAGGRTGELFF.

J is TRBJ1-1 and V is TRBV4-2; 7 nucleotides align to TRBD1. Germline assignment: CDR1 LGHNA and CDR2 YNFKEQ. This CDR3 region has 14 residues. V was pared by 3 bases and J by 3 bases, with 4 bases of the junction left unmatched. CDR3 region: CASSQPGTDTEAFF. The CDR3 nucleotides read TGTGCCAGCAGCCAGCCCGGGACAGACACTGAAGCTTTCTTT.

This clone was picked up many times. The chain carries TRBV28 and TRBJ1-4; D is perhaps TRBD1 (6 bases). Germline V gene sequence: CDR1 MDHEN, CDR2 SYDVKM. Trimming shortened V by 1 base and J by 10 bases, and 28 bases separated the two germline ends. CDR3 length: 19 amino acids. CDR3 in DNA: TGTGCCAGCAGTTTATCAAGCCTACACACAGGGTCCCCCAAGGGAAAACTGTTTTTT. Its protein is CASSLSSLHTGSPKGKLFF.

The CDR3 is CASSLDLPGAGNTIYF. The CDR3 nucleotides are TGCGCCAGCAGCTTGGATCTCCCAGGGGCGGGAAACACCATATATTTT. This chain uses TRBV5-1 with TRBJ1-3; D perhaps matches TRBD1 (6 bases). Between the trimmed V and J ends, which lost 0 bases and 4 bases, there was a span of 14 bases. The CDR3 spans 16 residues. Germline CDR1 is SGHRS and CDR2 is YFSETQ.

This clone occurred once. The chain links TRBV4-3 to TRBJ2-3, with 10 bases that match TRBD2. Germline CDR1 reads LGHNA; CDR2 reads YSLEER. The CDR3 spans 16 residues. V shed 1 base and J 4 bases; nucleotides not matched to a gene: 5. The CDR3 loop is CASSQGASGSADTQYF. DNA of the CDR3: TGCGCCAGCAGCCAAGGGGCTAGCGGGAGTGCAGATACGCAGTATTTT.

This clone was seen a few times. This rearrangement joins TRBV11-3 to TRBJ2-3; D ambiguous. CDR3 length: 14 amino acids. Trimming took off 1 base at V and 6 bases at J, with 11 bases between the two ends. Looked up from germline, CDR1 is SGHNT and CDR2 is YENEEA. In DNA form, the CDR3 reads TGTGCCAGCAGCTTAGGCAGTGACTTGGATACGCAGTATTTT. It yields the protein CASSLGSDLDTQYF.

CDR3 DNA: TGTGCCAGCAGTGCGGACACTGAAGCTTTCTTT. Its translation: CASSADTEAFF. V and J are TRBV6-6 and TRBJ1-1; D unresolved. V was trimmed by 5 bases and J by 3 bases, leaving 4 bases between them. Germline V gene data show CDR1 as MNHNY and CDR2 as SVGAGI (reference sequence). The CDR3 sequence is 11 residues long.

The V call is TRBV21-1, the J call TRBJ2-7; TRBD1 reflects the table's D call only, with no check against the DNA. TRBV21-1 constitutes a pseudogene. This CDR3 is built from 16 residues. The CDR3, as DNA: TGTGCCAGCAGCAAAGGTTCAGGGCGAAGAAACTACGAGCAGTACTTC. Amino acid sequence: CASSKGSGRRNYEQYF.

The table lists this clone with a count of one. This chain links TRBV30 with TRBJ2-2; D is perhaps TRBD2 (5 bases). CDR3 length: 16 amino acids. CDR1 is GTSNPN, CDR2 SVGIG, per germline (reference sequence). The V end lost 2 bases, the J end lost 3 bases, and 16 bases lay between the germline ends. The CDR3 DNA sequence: TGTGCCTGGAGTCATCTAGCTAGATCTTACACCGGGGAGCTGTTTTTT. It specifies CAWSHLARSYTGELFF.

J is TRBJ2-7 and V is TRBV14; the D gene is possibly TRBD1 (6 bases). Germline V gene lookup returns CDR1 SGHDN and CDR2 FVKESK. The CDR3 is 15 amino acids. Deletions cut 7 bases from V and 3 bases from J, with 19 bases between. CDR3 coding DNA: TGTGCCAGCACCCTAACCGGAGCAGGGGACTACGAGCAGTACTTC. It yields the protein CASTLTGAGDYEQYF.

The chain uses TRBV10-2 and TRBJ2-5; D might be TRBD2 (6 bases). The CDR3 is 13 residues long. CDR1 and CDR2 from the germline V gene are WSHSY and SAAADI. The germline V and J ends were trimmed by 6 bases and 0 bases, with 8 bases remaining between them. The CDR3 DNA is TGCGCCAGCAGATGGGGGGACCAAGAGACCCAGTACTTC. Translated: CASRWGDQETQYF.

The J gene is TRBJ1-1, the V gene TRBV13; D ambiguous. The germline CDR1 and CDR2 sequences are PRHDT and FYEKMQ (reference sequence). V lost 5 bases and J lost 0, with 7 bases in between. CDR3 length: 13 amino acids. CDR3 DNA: TGTGCCAGCAGCGAGGGTATGAACACTGAAGCTTTCTTT. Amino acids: CASSEGMNTEAFF.

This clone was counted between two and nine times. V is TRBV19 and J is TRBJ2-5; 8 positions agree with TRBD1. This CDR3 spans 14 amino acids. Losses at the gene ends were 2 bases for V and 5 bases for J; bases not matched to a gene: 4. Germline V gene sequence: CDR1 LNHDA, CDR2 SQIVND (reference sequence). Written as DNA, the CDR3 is TGTGCCAGTAGTATACAGGGGGCTGATGAGACCCAGTACTTC. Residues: CASSIQGADETQYF. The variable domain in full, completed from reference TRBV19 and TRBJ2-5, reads DGGITQSPKYLFRKEGQNVTLSCEQNLNHDAMYWYRQDPGQGLRLIYYSQIVNDFQKGDIAEGYSVSREKKESFPLTVTSAQKNPTAFYLCASSIQGADETQYFGPGTRLLVL.

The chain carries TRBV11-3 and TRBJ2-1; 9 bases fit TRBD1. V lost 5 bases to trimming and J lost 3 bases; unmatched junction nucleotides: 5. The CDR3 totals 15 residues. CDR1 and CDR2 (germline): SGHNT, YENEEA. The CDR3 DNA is TGTGCCAGCAGCCCCCCGGGACAGGGCTACAATGAGCAGTTCTTC. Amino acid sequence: CASSPPGQGYNEQFF.

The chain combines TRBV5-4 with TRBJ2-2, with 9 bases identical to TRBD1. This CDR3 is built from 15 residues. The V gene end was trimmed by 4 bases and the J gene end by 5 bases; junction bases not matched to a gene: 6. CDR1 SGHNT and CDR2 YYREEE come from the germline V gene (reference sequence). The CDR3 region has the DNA TGTGCCAGCAGCCTCAACAGGGGGCAAACCGGGGAGCTGTTTTTT. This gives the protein CASSLNRGQTGELFF.

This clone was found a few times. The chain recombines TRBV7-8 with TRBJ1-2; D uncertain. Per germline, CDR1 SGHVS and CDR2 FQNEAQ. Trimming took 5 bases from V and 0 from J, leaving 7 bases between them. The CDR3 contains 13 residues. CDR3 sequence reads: CASSPGTNYGYTF. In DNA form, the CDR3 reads TGTGCCAGCAGCCCCGGGACTAACTATGGCTACACCTTC.

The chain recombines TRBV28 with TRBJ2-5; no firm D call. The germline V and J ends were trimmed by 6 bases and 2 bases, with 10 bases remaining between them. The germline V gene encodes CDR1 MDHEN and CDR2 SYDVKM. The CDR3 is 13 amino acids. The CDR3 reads CASRGEDQETQYF. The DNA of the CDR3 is TGTGCCAGCAGGGGTGAGGATCAAGAGACCCAGTACTTC. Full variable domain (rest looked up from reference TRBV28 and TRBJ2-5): DVKVTQSSRYLVKRTGEKVFLECVQDMDHENMFWYRQDPGLGLRLIYFSYDVKMKEKGDIPEGYSVSREKKERFSLILESASTNQTSMYLCASRGEDQETQYFGPGTRLLVL.

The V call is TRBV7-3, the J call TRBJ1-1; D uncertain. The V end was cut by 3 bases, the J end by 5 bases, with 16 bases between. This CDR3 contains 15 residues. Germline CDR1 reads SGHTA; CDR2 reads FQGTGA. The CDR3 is CASSLSGGSKTEAFF. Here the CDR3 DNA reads TGTGCCAGCAGCTTGTCTGGCGGGAGTAAGACTGAAGCTTTCTTT.

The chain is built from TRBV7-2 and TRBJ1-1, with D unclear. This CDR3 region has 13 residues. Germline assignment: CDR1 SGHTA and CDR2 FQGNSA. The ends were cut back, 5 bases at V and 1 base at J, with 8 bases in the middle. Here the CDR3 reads CASSVGPNTEAFF. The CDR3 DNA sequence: TGTGCCAGCAGCGTGGGCCCGAACACTGAAGCTTTCTTT.

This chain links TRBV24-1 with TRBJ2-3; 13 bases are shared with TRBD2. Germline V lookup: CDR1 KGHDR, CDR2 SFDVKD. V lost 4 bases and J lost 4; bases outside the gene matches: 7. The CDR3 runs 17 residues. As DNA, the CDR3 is TGTGCCACCAGTGACAGGACTAGCGGGGGTCCGGCAGATACGCAGTATTTT. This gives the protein CATSDRTSGGPADTQYF.

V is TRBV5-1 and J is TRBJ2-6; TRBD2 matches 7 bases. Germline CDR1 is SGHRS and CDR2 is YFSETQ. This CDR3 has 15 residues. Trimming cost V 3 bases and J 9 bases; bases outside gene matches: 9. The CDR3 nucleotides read TGCGCCAGCAGCTCCTTGGGAGGGGAGGGCAACGTCCTGACTTTC. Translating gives CASSSLGGEGNVLTF.

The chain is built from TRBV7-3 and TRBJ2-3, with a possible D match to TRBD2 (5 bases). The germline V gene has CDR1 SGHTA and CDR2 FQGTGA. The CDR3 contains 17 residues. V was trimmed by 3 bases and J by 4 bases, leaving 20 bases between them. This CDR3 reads CASSLGAGLSKADTQYF. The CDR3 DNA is TGTGCCAGCAGCTTGGGAGCCGGACTCTCAAAGGCAGATACGCAGTATTTT.

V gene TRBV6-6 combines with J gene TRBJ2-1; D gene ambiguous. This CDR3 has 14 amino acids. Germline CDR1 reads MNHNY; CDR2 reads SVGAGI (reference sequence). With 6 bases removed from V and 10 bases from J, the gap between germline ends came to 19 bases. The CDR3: CASSQSHGMREQFF. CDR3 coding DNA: TGTGCCAGCAGCCAAAGCCACGGTATGCGAGAGCAGTTCTTC.

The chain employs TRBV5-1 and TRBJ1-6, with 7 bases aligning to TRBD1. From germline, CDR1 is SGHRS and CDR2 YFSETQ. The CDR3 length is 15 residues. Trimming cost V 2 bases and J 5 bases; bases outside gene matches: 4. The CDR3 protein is CASSLTGTDNSPLHF. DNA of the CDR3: TGCGCCAGCAGCTTAACCGGGACAGATAATTCACCCCTCCACTTT.

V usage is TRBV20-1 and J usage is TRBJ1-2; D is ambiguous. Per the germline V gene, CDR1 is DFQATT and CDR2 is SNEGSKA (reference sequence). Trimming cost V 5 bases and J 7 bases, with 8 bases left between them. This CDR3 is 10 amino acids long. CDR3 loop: CSAESRGYTF. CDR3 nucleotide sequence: TGCAGTGCTGAGTCTCGTGGCTACACCTTC.

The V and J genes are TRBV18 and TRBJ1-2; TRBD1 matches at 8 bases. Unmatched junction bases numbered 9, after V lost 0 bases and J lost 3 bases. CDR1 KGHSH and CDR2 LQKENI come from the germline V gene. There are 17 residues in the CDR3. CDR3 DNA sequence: TGTGCCAGCTCACCACCATCCCTGACAGGGGACGACTATGGCTACACCTTC. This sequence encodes CASSPPSLTGDDYGYTF.

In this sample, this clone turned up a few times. For the CDR3, the DNA is TGTGCCAGCTCACCGCGAGAGGGGGTTGACGGGGAGCTGTTTTTT. Protein sequence: CASSPREGVDGELFF. The chain couples TRBV18 to TRBJ2-2; possibly TRBD1 for D (6 bases). CDR3 length: 15 residues. Trimming took 3 bases from V and 7 from J, leaving 15 bases between them. The germline gives CDR1 KGHSH, CDR2 LQKENI.

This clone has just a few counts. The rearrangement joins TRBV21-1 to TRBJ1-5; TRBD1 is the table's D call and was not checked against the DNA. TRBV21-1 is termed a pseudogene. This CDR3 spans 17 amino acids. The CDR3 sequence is CASSIINRGSSNQPQHF. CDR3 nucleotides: TGTGCCAGCAGCATTATAAACAGGGGATCGAGCAATCAGCCCCAGCATTTT.